This is a list of T cell receptor beta chains from one sample in a study of blood T cell repertoires in COVID-19. The repertoire was sequenced with immunoSEQ multiplex PCR; TCRdb's copy has only in-frame clones and lacks some. This table holds over 150,000 clones, more than 70% found once. Input material: peripheral blood. The receptor source for this set is an elderly woman with active or convalescent COVID-19. The CDR3 runs from the conserved cysteine through the conserved F or W. The D gene is left open where the match is weak. Clone size appears in some rows only: once, few, many, or a class for an expanded clone.

TRBJ2-4 | - | TRBV30 | - | CAWSVRQNIQYF | TGTGCCTGGAGTGTAAGACAGAACATTCAGTACTTC
TRBJ2-1 | TRBD1 | TRBV5-1 | - | CASSLRTGGNNEQFF | TGCGCCAGCAGCCTACGGACAGGGGGCAACAATGAGCAGTTCTTC
TRBJ1-1 | TRBD1 | TRBV28 | few | CASRRTGRLRTEAFF | TGTGCCAGCAGGCGGACAGGTAGGCTGCGGACTGAAGCTTTCTTT
TRBJ1-3 | - | TRBV5-1 | - | CASSSTPSSGNTIYF | TGCGCCAGCAGCTCGACACCATCTTCTGGAAACACCATATATTTT
TRBJ2-7 | - | TRBV20-1 | - | CSAERPYEQYF | TGCAGTGCGGAGCGGCCATACGAGCAGTACTTC
TRBJ2-2 | TRBD2 | TRBV6-1 | - | CASSERLAGNTGELFF | TGTGCCAGCAGTGAAAGACTAGCGGGAAACACCGGGGAGCTGTTTTTT
TRBJ1-1 | TRBD1 | TRBV11-2 | once | CASSLTGGPNTEAFF | TGTGCCAGCAGCCTGACAGGGGGCCCGAACACTGAAGCTTTCTTT
TRBJ2-1 | TRBD2 | TRBV2 | - | CASSRLSGGSNEQFF | TGTGCCAGCAGTCGGCTTAGCGGGGGGAGCAATGAGCAGTTCTTC
TRBJ2-6 | TRBD2 | TRBV5-1 | - | CASSEQPILAGDSGANVLTF | TGCGCCAGCAGCGAGCAGCCTATACTAGCGGGAGACTCTGGGGCCAACGTCCTGACTTTC
TRBJ1-2 | TRBD1 | TRBV3-1/TRBV3-2 | - | CASTPGQGVGYTF | TGTGCCAGCACTCCGGGACAGGGTGTTGGCTACACCTTC
TRBJ1-5 | - | TRBV4-1 | - | CASSQYGRNQPQHF | TGCGCCAGCAGCCAATACGGTCGCAATCAGCCCCAGCATTTT
TRBJ1-5 | TRBD1 | TRBV2 | - | CASSDGYAGGLQPQHF | TGTGCCAGCAGTGATGGTTACGCAGGGGGCCTTCAGCCCCAGCATTTT
TRBJ2-1 | TRBD2 | TRBV11-2 | - | CASRPTSGSRYNEQFF | TGTGCCAGCAGGCCGACTAGCGGGAGTCGGTACAATGAGCAGTTCTTC
TRBJ1-1 | - | TRBV5-4 | - | CASSLQGLLNTEAFF | TGTGCCAGCAGCCTACAGGGTTTGTTGAACACTGAAGCTTTCTTT
TRBJ1-2 | TRBD1 | TRBV7-3 | - | CASSPRGPYGYTF | TGTGCCAGCAGCCCCAGGGGGCCGTATGGCTACACCTTC